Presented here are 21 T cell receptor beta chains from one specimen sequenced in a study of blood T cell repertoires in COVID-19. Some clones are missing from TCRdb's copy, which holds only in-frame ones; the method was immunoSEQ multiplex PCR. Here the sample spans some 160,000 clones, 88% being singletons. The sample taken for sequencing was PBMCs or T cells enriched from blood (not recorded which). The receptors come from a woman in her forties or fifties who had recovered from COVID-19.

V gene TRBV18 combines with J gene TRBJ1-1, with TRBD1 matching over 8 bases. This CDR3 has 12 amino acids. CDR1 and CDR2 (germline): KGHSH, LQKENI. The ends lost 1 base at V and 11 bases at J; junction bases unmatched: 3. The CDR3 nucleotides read TGTGCCAGCTCACCACGACAGGGGACGGCTTTCTTT. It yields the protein CASSPRQGTAFF.

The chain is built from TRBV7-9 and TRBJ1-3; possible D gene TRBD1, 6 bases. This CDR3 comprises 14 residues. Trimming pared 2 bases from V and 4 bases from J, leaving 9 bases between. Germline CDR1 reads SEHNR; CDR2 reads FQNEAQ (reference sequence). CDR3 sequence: CASSLTGSGNTIYF. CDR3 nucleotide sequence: TGTGCCAGCAGCTTAACAGGGTCGGGAAACACCATATATTTT.

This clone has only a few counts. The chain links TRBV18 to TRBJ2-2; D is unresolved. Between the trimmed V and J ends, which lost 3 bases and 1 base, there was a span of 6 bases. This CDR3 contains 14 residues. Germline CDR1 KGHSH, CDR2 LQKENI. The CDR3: CASSPVRNTGELFF. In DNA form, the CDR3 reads TGTGCCAGCTCACCGGTCAGGAACACCGGGGAGCTGTTTTTT.

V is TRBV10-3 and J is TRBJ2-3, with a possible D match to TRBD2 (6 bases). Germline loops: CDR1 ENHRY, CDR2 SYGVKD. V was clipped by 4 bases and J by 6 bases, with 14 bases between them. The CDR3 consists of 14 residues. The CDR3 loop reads CAISGGVGGDTQYF. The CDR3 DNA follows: TGTGCCATCAGTGGAGGGGTAGGAGGGGATACGCAGTATTTT.

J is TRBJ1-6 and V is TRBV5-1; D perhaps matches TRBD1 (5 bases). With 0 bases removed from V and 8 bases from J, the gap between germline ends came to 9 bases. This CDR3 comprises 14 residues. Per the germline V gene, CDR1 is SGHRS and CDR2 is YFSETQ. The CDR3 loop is CASSLGAGDSPLHF. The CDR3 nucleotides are TGCGCCAGCAGCTTGGGAGCGGGGGATTCACCCCTCCACTTT.

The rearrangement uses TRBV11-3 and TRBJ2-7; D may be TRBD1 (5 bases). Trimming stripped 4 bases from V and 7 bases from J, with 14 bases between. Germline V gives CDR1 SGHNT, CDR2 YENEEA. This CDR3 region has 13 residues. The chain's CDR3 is CASSSTGPREQYF. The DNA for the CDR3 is TGTGCCAGCAGCTCTACAGGACCTCGGGAGCAGTACTTC.

The CDR3 DNA follows: TGTGCCAGCAGCTTAGCGCGGGCGGTGGAGAGGAATTCACCCCTCCACTTT. Protein: CASSLARAVERNSPLHF. The chain uses TRBV7-9 and TRBJ1-6; D unclear. The CDR3 is 17 residues long. The germline V and J ends were trimmed by 0 bases and 7 bases, with 16 bases remaining between them. CDR1 is SEHNR and CDR2 is FQNEAQ in the germline V gene (reference sequence).

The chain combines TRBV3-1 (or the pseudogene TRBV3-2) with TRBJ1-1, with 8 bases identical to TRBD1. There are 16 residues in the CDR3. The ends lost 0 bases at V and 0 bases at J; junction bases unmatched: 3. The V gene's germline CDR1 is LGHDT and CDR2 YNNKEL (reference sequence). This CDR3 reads CASSQETGAMNTEAFF. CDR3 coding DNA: TGTGCCAGCAGCCAAGAGACAGGGGCAATGAACACTGAAGCTTTCTTT.

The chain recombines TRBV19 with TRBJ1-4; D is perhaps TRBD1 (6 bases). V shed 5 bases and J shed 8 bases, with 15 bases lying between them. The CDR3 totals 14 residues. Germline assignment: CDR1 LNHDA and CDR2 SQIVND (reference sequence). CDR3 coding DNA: TGTGCCAGTAGTCTTTCAGGGGCGAGGGAAAAACTGTTTTTT. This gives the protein CASSLSGAREKLFF.

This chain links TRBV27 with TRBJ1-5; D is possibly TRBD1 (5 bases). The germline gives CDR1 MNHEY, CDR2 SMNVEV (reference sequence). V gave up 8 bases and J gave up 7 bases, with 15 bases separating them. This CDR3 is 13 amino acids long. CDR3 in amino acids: CASSQGRDQPQHF. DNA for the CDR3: TGTGCCAGCTCCCAAGGGAGGGACCAGCCCCAGCATTTT.

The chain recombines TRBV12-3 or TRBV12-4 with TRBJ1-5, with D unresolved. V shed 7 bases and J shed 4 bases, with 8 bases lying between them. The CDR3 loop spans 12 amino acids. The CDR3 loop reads CASKRRNQPQHF. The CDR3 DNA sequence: TGTGCCAGCAAAAGGAGAAATCAGCCCCAGCATTTT.

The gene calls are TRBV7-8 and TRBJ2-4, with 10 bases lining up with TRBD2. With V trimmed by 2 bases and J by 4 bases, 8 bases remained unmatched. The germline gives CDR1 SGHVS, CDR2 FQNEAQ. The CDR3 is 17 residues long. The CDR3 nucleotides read TGTGCCAGCAGCTTAAATGGATTTAGCGGGGGGAAAAACATTCAGTACTTC. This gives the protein CASSLNGFSGGKNIQYF.

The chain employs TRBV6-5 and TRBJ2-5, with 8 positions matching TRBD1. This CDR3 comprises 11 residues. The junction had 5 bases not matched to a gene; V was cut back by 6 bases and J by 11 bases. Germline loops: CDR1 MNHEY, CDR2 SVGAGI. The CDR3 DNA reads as TGTGCCAGCAGACGCCGGGACAGGCAGTACTTC. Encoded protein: CASRRRDRQYF.

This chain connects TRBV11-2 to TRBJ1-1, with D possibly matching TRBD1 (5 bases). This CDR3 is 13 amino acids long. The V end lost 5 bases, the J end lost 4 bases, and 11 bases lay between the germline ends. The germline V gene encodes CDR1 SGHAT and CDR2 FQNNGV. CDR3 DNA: TGTGCCAGCAGCAAGCAGGGAGGCACTGAAGCTTTCTTT. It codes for CASSKQGGTEAFF.

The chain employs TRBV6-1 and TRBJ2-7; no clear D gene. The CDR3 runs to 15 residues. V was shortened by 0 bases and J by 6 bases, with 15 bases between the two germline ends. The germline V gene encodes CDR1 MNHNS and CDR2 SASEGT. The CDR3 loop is CASSEAGQQRGEQYF. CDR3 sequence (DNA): TGTGCCAGCAGTGAAGCGGGTCAGCAACGCGGCGAGCAGTACTTC.

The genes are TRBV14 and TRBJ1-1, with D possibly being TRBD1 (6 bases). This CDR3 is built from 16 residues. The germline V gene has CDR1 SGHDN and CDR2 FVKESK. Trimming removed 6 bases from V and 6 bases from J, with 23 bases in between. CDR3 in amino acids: CASSHTGSALGSEAFF. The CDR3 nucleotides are TGTGCCAGCAGTCATACAGGGTCTGCACTAGGTTCTGAAGCTTTCTTT.

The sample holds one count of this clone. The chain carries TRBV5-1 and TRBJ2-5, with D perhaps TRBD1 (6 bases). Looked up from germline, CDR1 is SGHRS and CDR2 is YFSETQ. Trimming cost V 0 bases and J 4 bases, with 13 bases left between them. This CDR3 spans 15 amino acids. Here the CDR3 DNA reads TGCGCCAGCAGCTTGGTTGGACAGACTATAGAGACCCAGTACTTC. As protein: CASSLVGQTIETQYF.

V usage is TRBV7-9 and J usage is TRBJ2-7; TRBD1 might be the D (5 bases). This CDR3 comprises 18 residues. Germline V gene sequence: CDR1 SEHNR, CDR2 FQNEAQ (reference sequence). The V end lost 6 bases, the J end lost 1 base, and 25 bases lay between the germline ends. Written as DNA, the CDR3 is TGTGCCAGCAGAGATACCTCGACAGCGCAAAGGGCATCCTACGAGCAGTACTTC. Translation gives CASRDTSTAQRASYEQYF. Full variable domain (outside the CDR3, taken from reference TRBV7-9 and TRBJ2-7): DTGVSQNPRHKITKRGQNVTFRCDPISEHNRLYWYRQTLGQGPEFLTYFQNEAQLEKSRLLSDRFSAERPKGSFSTLEIQRTEQGDSAMYLCASRDTSTAQRASYEQYFGPGTRLTVT.

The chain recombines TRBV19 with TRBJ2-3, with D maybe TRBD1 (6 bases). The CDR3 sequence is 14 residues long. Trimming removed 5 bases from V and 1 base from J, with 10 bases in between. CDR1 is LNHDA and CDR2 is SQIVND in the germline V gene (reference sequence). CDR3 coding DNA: TGTGCCAGTAGTCAGGGGTTAGGCACAGATACGCAGTATTTT. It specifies CASSQGLGTDTQYF.

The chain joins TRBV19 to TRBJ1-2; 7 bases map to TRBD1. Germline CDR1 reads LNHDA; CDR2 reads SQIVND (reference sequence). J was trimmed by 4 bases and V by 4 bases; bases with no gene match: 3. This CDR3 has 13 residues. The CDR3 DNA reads TGTGCCAGTAGTAATACAGGGGTCTATGGCTACACCTTC. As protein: CASSNTGVYGYTF.

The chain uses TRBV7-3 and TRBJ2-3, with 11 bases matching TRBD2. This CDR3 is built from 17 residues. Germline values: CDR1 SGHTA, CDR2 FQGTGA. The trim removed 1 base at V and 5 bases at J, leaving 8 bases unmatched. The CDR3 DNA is TGTGCCAGCAGCTTAAGTGGTAGCGGGGGGGCCAAAGATACGCAGTATTTT. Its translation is CASSLSGSGGAKDTQYF.